Sequencing of this T cell receptor (beta chain) was carried out in a study of blood T cell repertoires in COVID-19. Data came from immunoSEQ multiplex PCR; TCRdb stores just in-frame clones and leaves some out. Of approximately 70,000 clones listed, around 90% are singletons. The CDR3 is 14 residues long. V was pared by 6 bases and J by 2 bases, with 13 bases between. The germline CDR1 and CDR2 sequences are SEHNR and FQNEAQ (reference sequence). J is TRBJ1-2 and V is TRBV7-9; the D is unclear. This clonotype was sampled from a woman between 50 and 59 years old with acute or convalescent COVID-19. Sequences were obtained from peripheral blood. The CDR3 is CASRLNDFNYGYTF. The CDR3 DNA is TGTGCCAGCAGGCTAAATGATTTCAACTATGGCTACACCTTC.